These T cell receptor beta chains were read from a single sample in a study of regulatory T cells in long-lasting Graves disease. Using its own MiXCR run on the multiplex PCR reads, TCRdb lists one record per CDR3 protein. This table has approximately 350,000 distinct CDR3 sequences, roughly 23% appearing once. The source was peripheral blood mononuclear cells (PBMCs), collected when the disease was refractory, from a patient treated with antithyroid drugs. The receptors shown here come from a woman in her thirties or forties with Graves disease. The CDR3 runs from the conserved cysteine through the conserved F or W. A D gene is named only where the DNA matches it firmly. The size entry is marked missing in some rows and otherwise reads once, few, many or a size class.

d_call j_call v_call clone_size cdr3_nt cdr3_aa
. TRBJ2-1 TRBV27 many TGTGCCAGCAGGGGGGGGGGGTACAGGGAGGAGTACAATGAGCAGTTCTTC CASRGGGYREEYNEQFF
. TRBJ2-5 TRBV10-3 . TGTGCCATCAGTGAACCCTTCACAGGTCCCCAAGAGACCCAGTACTTC CAISEPFTGPQETQYF
TRBD1 TRBJ2-7 TRBV5-1 few TGCGCCAGCAGCTCTACGGGACAGGGGAGGTACGAGCAGTACTTC CASSSTGQGRYEQYF
. TRBJ1-4 TRBV11-2 many TGTGCCAGCAGCGGGGTCCGCAGGAAGAATGAAAAACTGTTTTTT CASSGVRRKNEKLFF
TRBD1 TRBJ1-2 TRBV5-1 few TGCGCCAGCAGCTTCTACGACAGGGTCGATGGCTACACCTTC CASSFYDRVDGYTF
TRBD1 TRBJ2-7 TRBV29-1 many TGCAGCGCCGGGGACAGGGCCTCCTACGAGCAGTACTTC CSAGDRASYEQYF
TRBD1 TRBJ1-5 TRBV28 many TGTGCCAGCAGTATAACAGGGGTCGGCCAGCCCCAGCATTTT CASSITGVGQPQHF
. TRBJ2-3 TRBV28 few TGTGCCAGCATGGACGGGAGCCTAGGAGATACGCAGTATTTT CASMDGSLGDTQYF
. TRBJ2-4 TRBV2 many TGTGCCAGCACGGGATTTCAAAACATTCAGTACTTC CASTGFQNIQYF
. TRBJ1-1 TRBV4-2 . TGTGCCAGCAGCCAAGTTGAGGCCTTCCGAACCATGAACACTGAAGCTTTCTTT CASSQVEAFRTMNTEAFF
TRBD1 TRBJ2-5 TRBV9 . TGTGCCAGCAGCGTAGGTAGACAGGGCTCCCAAGAGACCCAGTACTTC CASSVGRQGSQETQYF
. TRBJ2-5 TRBV11-3 once TGTGCCAGCAGCTTAGGGTCGTCGGGGAGGGAGACCCAGTACTTC CASSLGSSGRETQYF
TRBD2 TRBJ2-5 TRBV20-1 many TGCAGTGCTCTAAATCCTTTTGATAGCGGGAGAGAGACCCAGTACTTC CSALNPFDSGRETQYF
. TRBJ1-1 TRBV6-5 . TGTGCCAGCAGTTACCTAGGGGGGTCTGAAGCTTTCTTT CASSYLGGSEAFF
TRBD1 TRBJ1-2 TRBV2 many TGTGCCAGCAGTGAAGCGGGACAGGGGGCTCACTTCTTC CASSEAGQGAHFF
TRBD1 TRBJ1-5 TRBV19 few TGTGCCAGTAGTCACAGGGGTGATCAGCCCCAGCATTTT CASSHRGDQPQHF
. TRBJ1-2 TRBV28 many TGTGCCAGCAGGGTTGTATCCTATGGCTACACCTTC CASRVVSYGYTF
. TRBJ1-3 TRBV7-8 . TGTGCCAGCAGCTCCGGCAACTCTGGAAACACCATATATTTT CASSSGNSGNTIYF
. TRBJ2-1 TRBV7-9 few TGTGCCAGCAGCTCTACTAGCTACTCCTACAATGAGCAGTTCTTC CASSSTSYSYNEQFF
. TRBJ1-5 TRBV19 few TGTGCCAGTAGTCAGGCAGGGGATAGCAATCAGCCCCAGCATTTT CASSQAGDSNQPQHF
TRBD1 TRBJ2-2 TRBV13 few TGTGCCAGCAGCTTCTGGACAGGGAACGTCGGGGAGCTGTTTTTT CASSFWTGNVGELFF
. TRBJ1-1 TRBV12-3/TRBV12-4 many TGTGCCAGCAGGTTTAATGGGGCAGGGGTCACTGAAGCTTTCTTT CASRFNGAGVTEAFF
TRBD2 TRBJ2-7 TRBV19 . TGTGCCAGTAGTCAGACTAGCGGGGGACCCTACGAGCAGTACTTC CASSQTSGGPYEQYF
. TRBJ2-7 TRBV7-6 . TGTGCCAGCAGCTTAGTTCCACCTAGCAGCTCCTACGAGCAGTACTTC CASSLVPPSSSYEQYF
. TRBJ2-3 TRBV11-3 few TGTGCCAGCAGCTTAGGGCGGGGCACAGATACGCAGTATTTT CASSLGRGTDTQYF
. TRBJ2-7 TRBV5-1 . TGCGCCAGCAGCTCGACACCTAATACGGGGCAGTACTTC CASSSTPNTGQYF
TRBD2 TRBJ2-5 TRBV5-1 . TGCGCCAGCAGCCCTACGACTAGCGGGAGCAAGGAGACCCAGTACTTC CASSPTTSGSKETQYF
. TRBJ2-3 TRBV7-8 once TGTGCCAGCAGCTCTAGACAGTCTAGCACAGATACGCAGTATTTT CASSSRQSSTDTQYF
. TRBJ2-7 TRBV27 many TGTGCCAGCAGTCCCCAATCGGGGTACGAGCAGTACTTC CASSPQSGYEQYF
. TRBJ2-7 TRBV6-1 . TGTGCCAGCAGTGACTTCTCGGGGGACTCCTACGAGCAGTACTTC CASSDFSGDSYEQYF
. TRBJ1-6 TRBV7-8 . TGTGCCAGCAGCTTAGGGAGCGTCACCTATAATTCACCCCTCCACTTT CASSLGSVTYNSPLHF
. TRBJ1-5 TRBV12-3/TRBV12-4 many TGTGCCAGCAGTTTAGCACGAACAGTCAATCAGCCCCAGCATTTT CASSLARTVNQPQHF